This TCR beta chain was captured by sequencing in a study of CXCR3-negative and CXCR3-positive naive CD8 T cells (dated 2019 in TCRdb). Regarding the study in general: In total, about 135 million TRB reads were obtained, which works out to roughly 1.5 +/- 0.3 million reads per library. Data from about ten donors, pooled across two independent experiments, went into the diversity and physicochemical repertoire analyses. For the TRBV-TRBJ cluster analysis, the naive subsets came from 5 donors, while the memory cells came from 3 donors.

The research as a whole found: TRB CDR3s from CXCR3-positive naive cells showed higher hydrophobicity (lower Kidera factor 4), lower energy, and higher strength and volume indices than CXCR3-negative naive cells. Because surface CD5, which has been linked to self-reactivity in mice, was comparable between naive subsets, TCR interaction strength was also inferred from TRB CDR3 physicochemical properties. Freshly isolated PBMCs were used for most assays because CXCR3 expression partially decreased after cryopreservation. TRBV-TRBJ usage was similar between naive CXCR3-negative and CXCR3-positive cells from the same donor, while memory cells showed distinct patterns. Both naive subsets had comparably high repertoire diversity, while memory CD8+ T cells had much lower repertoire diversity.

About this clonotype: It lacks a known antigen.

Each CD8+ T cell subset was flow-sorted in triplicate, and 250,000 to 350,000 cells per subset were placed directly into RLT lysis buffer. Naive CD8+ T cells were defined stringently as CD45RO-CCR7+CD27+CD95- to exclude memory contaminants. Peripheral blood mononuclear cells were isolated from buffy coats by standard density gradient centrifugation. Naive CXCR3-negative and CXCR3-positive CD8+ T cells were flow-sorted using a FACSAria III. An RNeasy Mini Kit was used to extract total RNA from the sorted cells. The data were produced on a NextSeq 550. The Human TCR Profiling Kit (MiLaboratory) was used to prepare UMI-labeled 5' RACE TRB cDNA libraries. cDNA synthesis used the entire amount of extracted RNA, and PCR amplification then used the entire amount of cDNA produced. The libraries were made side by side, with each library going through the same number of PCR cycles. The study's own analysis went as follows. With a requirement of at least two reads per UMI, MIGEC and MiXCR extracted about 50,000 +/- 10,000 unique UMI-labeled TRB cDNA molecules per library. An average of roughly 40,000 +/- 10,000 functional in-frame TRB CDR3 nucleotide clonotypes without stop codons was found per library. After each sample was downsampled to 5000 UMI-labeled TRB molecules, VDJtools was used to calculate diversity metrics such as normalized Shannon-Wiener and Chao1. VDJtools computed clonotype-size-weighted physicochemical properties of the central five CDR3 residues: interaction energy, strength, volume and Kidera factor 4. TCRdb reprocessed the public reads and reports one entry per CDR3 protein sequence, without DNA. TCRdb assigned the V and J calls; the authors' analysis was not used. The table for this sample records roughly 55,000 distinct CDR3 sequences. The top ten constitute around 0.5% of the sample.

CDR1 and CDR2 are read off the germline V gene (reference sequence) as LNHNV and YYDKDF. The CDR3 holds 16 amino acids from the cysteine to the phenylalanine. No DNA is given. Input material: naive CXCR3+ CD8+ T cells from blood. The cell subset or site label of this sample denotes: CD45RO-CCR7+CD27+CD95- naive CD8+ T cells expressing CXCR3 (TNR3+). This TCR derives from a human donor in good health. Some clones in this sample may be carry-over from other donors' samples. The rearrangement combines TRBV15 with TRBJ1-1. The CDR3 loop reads CATREGLDSMNTEAFF.